This TCR beta chain was sequenced in a study of blood T cells in healthy people across ages. General study findings and limits: Fewer expanded clones and more diversity marked long-lived versus aged donors. Using unsorted PBMCs precluded a conclusive naive versus antigen-experienced comparison.

Next came a second PCR, run for about 6 to 12 cycles, which used a sample-barcoded 5' primer along with a J-beta primer mix. Every single cDNA molecule received a tag from a template-switch adaptor with 12 random nucleotides. There were at least 3 million CDR3-containing paired-end reads obtained from each sample. TCRdb re-derived calls from the 5' RACE reads in MiXCR, one entry per CDR3 protein. The sample lists fewer than 700,000 distinct CDR3 sequences, less than 60% occurring once. Germline CDR1 reads SEHNR; CDR2 reads FQNEAQ (reference sequence). This CDR3 contains 13 residues. With 2 bases removed from V and 6 bases from J, the gap between germline ends came to 11 bases. The sample holds a few counts of this clonotype. Its antigen is undetermined.

Sequences were obtained from blood. The receptor's source is an elderly man in good health. The chain uses TRBV7-9 and TRBJ2-7; no clear D. The CDR3 DNA follows: TGTGCCAGCAGCTTACCGGTCCCGGGCGAGCAGTACTTC. Encoded protein: CASSLPVPGEQYF.